A selection of T cell receptor beta chains follows, all from one sample in a study of shared clonotypes between healthy human individuals. The data were produced by immunoSEQ multiplex PCR, yet TCRdb's version contains in-frame clones alone and is incomplete. The profile shows about 2.1 million clones, 93% of them singletons. Source material: naive CD8+ T cells from PBMCs. The receptors here all came from a man aged 18 to 29 in good health. Some clones in this sample may be carry-over from other donors' samples. Both conserved end residues are part of each CDR3. A D gene is named only where the DNA matches it firmly. Clone size, where shown, is once, few, many, or a class for clones that have expanded.

D gene,clone size,CDR3 length,V gene,J gene,CDR3 protein,CDR3 DNA
NA,NA,12,TRBV5-5,TRBJ2-2,CASSFGAGELFF,TGTGCCAGCAGCTTCGGTGCCGGGGAGCTGTTTTTT
NA,once,17,TRBV4-2,TRBJ2-5,CASSQERIYGRAETQYF,TGTGCCAGCAGCCAAGAAAGGATTTACGGGAGAGCAGAGACCCAGTACTTC
NA,NA,12,TRBV9,TRBJ2-1,CASSVNRDEQFF,TGTGCCAGCAGCGTCAACCGGGATGAGCAGTTCTTC
NA,NA,14,TRBV9,TRBJ2-3,CASSVAWGTHTQYF,TGTGCCAGCAGCGTAGCTTGGGGCACGCATACGCAGTATTTT
NA,NA,14,TRBV7-7,TRBJ2-2,CASSASMNTGELFF,TGTGCCAGCAGCGCATCAATGAACACCGGGGAGCTGTTTTTT
NA,NA,15,TRBV4-2,TRBJ2-5,CASSQGGTVQETQYF,TGTGCCAGCAGCCAAGGGGGGACGGTTCAAGAGACCCAGTACTTC
TRBD2,NA,16,TRBV2,TRBJ2-1,CASSDLPSGPNNEQFF,TGTGCCAGCAGTGATTTACCTAGCGGGCCAAACAATGAGCAGTTCTTC
NA,NA,16,TRBV5-5,TRBJ2-7,CASSVTTGTNHYEQYF,TGTGCCAGCAGCGTCACTACAGGGACAAACCACTACGAGCAGTACTTC
TRBD1,NA,15,TRBV19,TRBJ1-1,CASSMWQTGTTEAFF,TGTGCCAGTAGTATGTGGCAGACAGGGACCACTGAAGCTTTCTTT
TRBD2,NA,15,TRBV7-6,TRBJ2-1,CASSLGLAGTNEQFF,TGTGCCAGCAGCTTAGGGCTAGCGGGGACCAATGAGCAGTTCTTC
TRBD1,NA,17,TRBV7-9,TRBJ2-2,CASSFPGQGLNTGELFF,TGTGCCAGCAGCTTTCCCGGACAGGGGTTGAATACCGGGGAGCTGTTTTTT
NA,NA,16,TRBV15,TRBJ1-4,CATSRGARDVGEKLFF,TGTGCCACCAGCAGAGGGGCGCGGGACGTGGGGGAAAAACTGTTTTTT
TRBD2,NA,16,TRBV15,TRBJ2-1,CATSSSGTSGYNEQFF,TGTGCCACCAGCAGCTCCGGGACTAGCGGCTACAATGAGCAGTTCTTC
TRBD1,NA,14,TRBV7-9,TRBJ1-5,CASSLGQGKQPQHF,TGTGCCAGCAGCTTAGGACAGGGGAAACAGCCCCAGCATTTT
TRBD2,NA,15,TRBV28,TRBJ2-7,CASTFLGEGSYEQYF,TGTGCCAGCACCTTCTTGGGGGAGGGCTCCTACGAGCAGTACTTC
NA,NA,13,TRBV5-6,TRBJ1-3,CASSYGGTNTIYF,TGTGCCAGCAGCTACGGGGGTACCAACACCATATATTTT
TRBD1,NA,13,TRBV5-1,TRBJ1-2,CASSLGRDSGYTF,TGCGCCAGCAGCTTGGGAAGGGACAGTGGCTACACCTTC
NA,NA,14,TRBV28,TRBJ1-4,CASSLRMTDEKLFF,TGTGCCAGCAGTTTACGGATGACTGATGAAAAACTGTTTTTT
TRBD1,NA,15,TRBV10-1,TRBJ2-2,CASSNDRDSAGELFF,TGCGCCAGCAGTAACGACAGGGATTCTGCCGGGGAGCTGTTTTTT
NA,once,16,TRBV29-1,TRBJ2-1,CSVDQPGQDFINEQFF,TGCAGCGTGGATCAGCCGGGACAAGATTTTATCAATGAGCAGTTCTTC
NA,NA,12,TRBV7-9,TRBJ2-3,CASSLGLDTQYF,TGTGCCAGCAGCTTAGGTCTTGATACGCAGTATTTT
TRBD1,NA,15,TRBV28,TRBJ2-2,CASSLDRGNTGELFF,TGTGCCAGCAGTCTGGACAGGGGTAACACCGGGGAGCTGTTTTTT
TRBD2,NA,16,TRBV4-1,TRBJ2-1,CASSQVRLAGYNEQFF,TGCGCCAGCAGCCAAGTAAGACTAGCGGGATACAATGAGCAGTTCTTC
NA,few,18,TRBV2,TRBJ1-2,CASSEAGTRGIPNYGYTF,TGTGCCAGCAGTGAAGCAGGAACTAGGGGAATACCTAACTATGGCTACACCTTC